What follows describes a single T cell receptor (beta chain). The length of the CDR3 is 10 residues. The germline CDR1 and CDR2 sequences are GTSNPN and SVGIG (reference sequence). V lost 8 bases to trimming and J lost 0 bases, with 2 bases between them. Study processing details: Counts of nucleated cells, estimated from reference gene primer amplification, were obtained. This table comes from immunoSEQ multiplex PCR, and its TCRdb copy is limited to in-frame clones, with some not included. From that table come the V and J calls and clone size; the DNA was used to work out D and trimming. The sample shows approximately 150,000 clones, 85% of them seen only once. The data are from a study of blood T cell repertoires in COVID-19. Study-wide background: Sample material is recorded as cDNA or gDNA derived from T cells, B-cell-depleted T cells, or PBMCs.

The clonotype comes from a human donor with acute or convalescent COVID-19. The donor label of this sample is uncertain. The sequenced sample consisted of peripheral blood. The chain carries TRBV30 and TRBJ1-5; D is ambiguous. CDR3 sequence: CALSNQPQHF. CDR3 nucleotides: TGTGCCCTTAGCAATCAGCCCCAGCATTTT.